A selection of T cell receptor beta chains follows, all from one sample in a study of T cell repertoires in cytomegalovirus infection. One entry per CDR3 protein, called by TCRdb with MiXCR from the reads. The sample records approximately 180,000 distinct CDR3 sequences, about 18% being singletons. The specimen was CD8+ T cells from PBMCs. These receptors came from a human donor in good health (CMV status not recorded). Some clones in this sample may be carry-over from other donors' samples. The CDR3 runs from the conserved cysteine through the conserved F or W. The D gene is left open where the match is weak. Clone sizes are given selectively: once, few, many, or a class where the clone is expanded.

d_call	v_call	j_call	clone_size	cdr3_nt	cdr3_aa
TRBD1	TRBV9	TRBJ1-4	few	TGTGCCAGCAGCCCCCGGACAGGGATTAATGAAAAACTGTTTTTT	CASSPRTGINEKLFF
.	TRBV5-5	TRBJ2-7	.	TGTGCCAGCAGTCTCAGGACGGGGGCGATAGTCTCCTACGAGCAGTACTTC	CASSLRTGAIVSYEQYF
.	TRBV29-1	TRBJ2-7	.	TGCAGCGTCGCCGGGACAACCTACGAGCAGTACTTC	CSVAGTTYEQYF
TRBD1	TRBV6-6	TRBJ1-2	.	TGTGCCAGCAGTTACCCGGGACAGGGGGTCTCTAACTATGGCTACACCTTC	CASSYPGQGVSNYGYTF
.	TRBV7-6	TRBJ1-4	few	TGTGCCAGCAGCTTGGCATTCACAACTAATGAAAAACTGTTTTTT	CASSLAFTTNEKLFF
.	TRBV20-1	TRBJ1-2	.	TGCAGTGCTAGAGATAACAACGACAGTTTCTATGGCTACACCTTC	CSARDNNDSFYGYTF
.	TRBV4-1	TRBJ2-7	.	TGCGCCAGCAGCCAAGATTTCATTCGCGGCTCCTACGAGCAGTACTTC	CASSQDFIRGSYEQYF
TRBD1	TRBV20-1	TRBJ1-1	.	TGCAGTGCTGGGTCGGACAGGGGGCGGGCTGAAGCTTTCTTT	CSAGSDRGRAEAFF
.	TRBV7-9	TRBJ1-4	.	TGTGCCAGCAGCTTTGATACTAATGAAAAACTGTTTTTT	CASSFDTNEKLFF
.	TRBV10-3	TRBJ1-2	few	TGTGCCATCAGTGAAGGGGCTAGCTACACCTTC	CAISEGASYTF
.	TRBV11-1	TRBJ2-3	few	TGTGCCAGCAGCTTTGGGGCGATCGGACCAGATACGCAGTATTTT	CASSFGAIGPDTQYF
.	TRBV10-1	TRBJ2-7	few	TGCGCCAGCAGTGAGTCGGAACAGGACGAGCAGTACTTC	CASSESEQDEQYF
TRBD1	TRBV6-1	TRBJ2-7	.	TGTGCCAGCAGTGAAGCTGTAGAGACAGGGCGTTACGAGCAGTACTTC	CASSEAVETGRYEQYF
TRBD1	TRBV6-1	TRBJ1-1	.	TGTGCCAGCAACCCGACAGGGCGGAACACTGAAGCTTTCTTT	CASNPTGRNTEAFF
TRBD1	TRBV19	TRBJ2-2	.	TGTGCCAGTCTCCAGGGGGCACTGAACACCGGGGAGCTGTTTTTT	CASLQGALNTGELFF
.	TRBV7-9	TRBJ2-7	few	TGTGCCAGCAGCCCCCCAGGCTGGGAGCTCCACGAGCAGTACTTC	CASSPPGWELHEQYF
TRBD2	TRBV13	TRBJ2-1	.	TGTGCCAGCAGCTTAGCCAGCGGGGGGGCTTACAATGAGCAGTTCTTC	CASSLASGGAYNEQFF
.	TRBV7-3	TRBJ1-4	.	TGTGCCACCCGAAGGGAAAAACTGTTTTTT	CATRREKLFF
.	TRBV28	TRBJ2-1	.	TGTGCCAGCACCCAGGAGGGGGGGAATGAGCAGTTCTTC	CASTQEGGNEQFF
.	TRBV7-9	TRBJ2-7	.	TGTGCCAGCAGCTCCGGGGGCCAGGGGCCCTACGAGCAGTACTTC	CASSSGGQGPYEQYF
.	TRBV2	TRBJ2-2	few	TGTGCCAGCAGTGATTATGGAAGCGGGGAGCTGTTTTTT	CASSDYGSGELFF
TRBD2	TRBV4-3	TRBJ2-1	few	TGCGCCAGCAGCCAAGAGGGGGGAACTAGCGGGGGCCCGAGCAATGAGCAGTTCTTC	CASSQEGGTSGGPSNEQFF
.	TRBV9	TRBJ2-2	.	TGTGCCAGCAGCGTAGACGGGAACACCGGGGAGCTGTTTTTT	CASSVDGNTGELFF
TRBD1	TRBV7-9	TRBJ1-6	.	TGTGCCAGCCAGGACAGGGTTGGTCCCTATAATTCACCCCTCCACTTT	CASQDRVGPYNSPLHF
TRBD2	TRBV9	TRBJ2-3	.	TGTGCCAGCAGCGTAACTAGCGGGGGAACAGATACGCAGTATTTT	CASSVTSGGTDTQYF
TRBD2	TRBV12-5	TRBJ2-1	.	TGTGCTAGTGGTTTGGGGCGGGGGGTTGTCAATGAGCAGTTCTTC	CASGLGRGVVNEQFF
TRBD1	TRBV29-1	TRBJ2-7	.	TGCAGCGTAGCGACAGGGTCCTACGAGCAGTACTTC	CSVATGSYEQYF
.	TRBV6-2/TRBV6-3	TRBJ1-1	.	TGTGCCAGCAGTTACACCACCCGTGAAGCTTTCTTT	CASSYTTREAFF
.	TRBV10-3	TRBJ1-2	.	TGTGCCATCGTCGACAGAGCTAACTATGGCTACACCTTC	CAIVDRANYGYTF
.	TRBV9	TRBJ1-1	.	TGTGCCAGCAGCGTAGACAGTAAAGATATGAACACTGAAGCTTTCTTT	CASSVDSKDMNTEAFF
.	TRBV7-2	TRBJ2-7	.	TGTGCCAGCAGCTTAGGGGGAGGTGCCCCCTACGAGCAGTACTTC	CASSLGGGAPYEQYF
TRBD1	TRBV2	TRBJ1-4	few	TGTGCCAGCAGCCTGACAGGGGGCCGTGAAAAACTGTTTTTT	CASSLTGGREKLFF
TRBD1	TRBV7-2	TRBJ1-2	.	TGTGCCAGCAGCTTGGGGAGGACAGGGGGCTATTATGGCTACACCTTC	CASSLGRTGGYYGYTF
TRBD1	TRBV10-3	TRBJ1-2	.	TGTGCCATCAGCGAGGGACAGGAGTATGGCTACACCTTC	CAISEGQEYGYTF
TRBD1	TRBV7-2	TRBJ1-5	.	TGTGCCAGCAGCCCGGAGAGTATAGGCAGGGGGAATCAGCCCCAGCATTTT	CASSPESIGRGNQPQHF
TRBD1	TRBV7-9	TRBJ2-2	.	TGTGCCAGCAGCCGGGACAGGGACACCGGGGAGCTGTTTTTT	CASSRDRDTGELFF
TRBD1	TRBV29-1	TRBJ2-2	few	TGCAGCGTCGAATCGCTCCGGACAGGCGGAGCTCATGCGAACACCGGGGAGCTGTTTTTT	CSVESLRTGGAHANTGELFF
.	TRBV20-1	TRBJ2-1	few	TGCAGTGCCAGGAAGGTAGCGAGGAGGACCTACAATGAGCAGTTCTTC	CSARKVARRTYNEQFF
TRBD1	TRBV7-9	TRBJ2-1	.	TGTGCCAGCAGCCTTCGGACAGGGCCCTACAATGAGCAGTTCTTC	CASSLRTGPYNEQFF